In this sample, the clone carrying this T cell receptor (beta chain) turned up a few times. The sample originates from a study of blood T cell repertoires in COVID-19. Study-wide context: From T cells, B-cell-depleted T cells, or PBMCs came the material, which was cDNA or gDNA.

In the authors' methods: Estimation of nucleated cell counts was performed using reference gene primer amplification. Sequencing was performed with immunoSEQ multiplex PCR; in TCRdb, only in-frame clones are kept and a portion is missing. From that table come the V and J calls and clone size; the DNA was used to work out D and trimming. Of 100,000 to 120,000 clones listed, 81% are singletons. The CDR3 sequence is 16 residues long. CDR1 is SGDLS and CDR2 is YYNGEE in the germline V gene. V was cut by 0 bases and J by 4 bases, with 14 bases left in between. The sample consisted of peripheral blood. The genes are TRBV9 and TRBJ1-3; D perhaps matches TRBD1 (6 bases). The TCR comes from a man aged 50-60 years with acute or convalescent COVID-19. The CDR3 loop reads CASSVADTGTGNTIYF. In nucleotides, the CDR3 is TGTGCCAGCAGCGTAGCTGATACAGGGACGGGAAACACCATATATTTT.